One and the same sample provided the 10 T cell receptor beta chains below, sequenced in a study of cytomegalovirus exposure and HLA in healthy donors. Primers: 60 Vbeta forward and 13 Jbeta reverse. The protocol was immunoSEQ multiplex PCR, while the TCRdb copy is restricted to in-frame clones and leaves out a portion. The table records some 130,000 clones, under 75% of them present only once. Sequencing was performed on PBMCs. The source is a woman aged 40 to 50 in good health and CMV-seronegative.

CDR3 sequence (DNA): TGTGCCTGGAGTGTAGGACAGTCCTATGGCTACACCTTC. This sequence encodes CAWSVGQSYGYTF. The V gene is TRBV30, the J gene TRBJ1-2, with D perhaps TRBD1 (6 bases). This CDR3 has 13 amino acids. The V gene's germline CDR1 is GTSNPN and CDR2 SVGIG (reference sequence). The V and J ends lost 0 bases and 4 bases respectively, with 9 bases between them.

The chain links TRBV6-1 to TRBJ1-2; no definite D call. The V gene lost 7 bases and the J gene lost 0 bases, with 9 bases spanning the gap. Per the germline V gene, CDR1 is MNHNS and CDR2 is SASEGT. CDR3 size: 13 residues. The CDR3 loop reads CASKGGPNYGYTF. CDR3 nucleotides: TGTGCCAGCAAAGGCGGCCCTAACTATGGCTACACCTTC.

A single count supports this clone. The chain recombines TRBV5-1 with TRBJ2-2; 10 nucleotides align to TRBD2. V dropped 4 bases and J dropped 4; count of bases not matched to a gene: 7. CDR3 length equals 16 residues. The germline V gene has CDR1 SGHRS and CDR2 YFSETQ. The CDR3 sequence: CASSPGLADGTGELFF. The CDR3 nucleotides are TGCGCCAGCAGCCCCGGACTAGCGGATGGCACCGGGGAGCTGTTTTTT.

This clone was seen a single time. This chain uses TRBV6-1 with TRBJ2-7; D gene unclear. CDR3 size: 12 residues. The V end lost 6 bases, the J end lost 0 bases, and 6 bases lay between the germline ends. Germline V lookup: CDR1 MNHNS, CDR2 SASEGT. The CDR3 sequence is CASRQSSYEQYF. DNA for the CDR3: TGTGCCAGCAGACAGAGCTCCTACGAGCAGTACTTC.

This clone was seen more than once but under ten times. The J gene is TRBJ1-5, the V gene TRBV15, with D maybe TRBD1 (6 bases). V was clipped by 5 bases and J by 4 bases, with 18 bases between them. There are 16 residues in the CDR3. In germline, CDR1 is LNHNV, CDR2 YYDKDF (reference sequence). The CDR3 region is CATSGGGGLGNQPQHF. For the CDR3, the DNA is TGTGCCACCAGCGGAGGAGGGGGTCTCGGGAATCAGCCCCAGCATTTT. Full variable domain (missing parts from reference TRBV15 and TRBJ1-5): DAMVIQNPRYQVTQFGKPVTLSCSQTLNHNVMYWYQQKSSQAPKLLFHYYDKDFNNEADTPDNFQSRRPNTSFCFLDIRSPGLGDTAMYLCATSGGGGLGNQPQHFGDGTRLSIL.

The CDR3 sequence is CASSPQGDQPQHF. The CDR3, as DNA: TGTGCCAGCTCACCACAGGGAGATCAGCCCCAGCATTTT. The J gene is TRBJ1-5, the V gene TRBV18, with unresolved D. V was clipped by 1 base and J by 5 bases, with 6 bases between them. The germline CDR1 and CDR2 sequences are KGHSH and LQKENI. The CDR3 sequence is 13 residues long.

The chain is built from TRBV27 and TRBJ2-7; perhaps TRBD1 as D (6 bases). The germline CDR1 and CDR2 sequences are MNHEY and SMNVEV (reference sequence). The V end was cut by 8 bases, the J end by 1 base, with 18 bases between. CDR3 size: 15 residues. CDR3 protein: CASSPRGDRSYEQYF. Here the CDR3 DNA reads TGTGCCAGCTCCCCCAGGGGAGACAGATCCTACGAGCAGTACTTC.

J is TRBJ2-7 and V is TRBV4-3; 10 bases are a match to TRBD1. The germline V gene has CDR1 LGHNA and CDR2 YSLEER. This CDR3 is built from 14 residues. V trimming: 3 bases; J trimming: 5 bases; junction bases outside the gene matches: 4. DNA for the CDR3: TGCGCCAGCAGCCACGGGACAGGGGTTGACGAGCAGTACTTC. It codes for CASSHGTGVDEQYF.

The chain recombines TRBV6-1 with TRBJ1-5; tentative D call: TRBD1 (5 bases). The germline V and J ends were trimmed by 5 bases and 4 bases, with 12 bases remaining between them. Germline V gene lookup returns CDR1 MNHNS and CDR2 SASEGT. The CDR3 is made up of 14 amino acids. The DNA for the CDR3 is TGTGCCAGCAGTACCTGGGGCCTAAATCAGCCCCAGCATTTT. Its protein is CASSTWGLNQPQHF.

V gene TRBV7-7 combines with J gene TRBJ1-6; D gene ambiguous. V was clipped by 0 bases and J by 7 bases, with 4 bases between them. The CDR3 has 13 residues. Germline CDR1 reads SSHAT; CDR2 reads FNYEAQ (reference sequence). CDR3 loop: CASSLAVNSPLHF. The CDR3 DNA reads TGTGCCAGCAGCTTAGCCGTAAATTCACCCCTCCACTTT.